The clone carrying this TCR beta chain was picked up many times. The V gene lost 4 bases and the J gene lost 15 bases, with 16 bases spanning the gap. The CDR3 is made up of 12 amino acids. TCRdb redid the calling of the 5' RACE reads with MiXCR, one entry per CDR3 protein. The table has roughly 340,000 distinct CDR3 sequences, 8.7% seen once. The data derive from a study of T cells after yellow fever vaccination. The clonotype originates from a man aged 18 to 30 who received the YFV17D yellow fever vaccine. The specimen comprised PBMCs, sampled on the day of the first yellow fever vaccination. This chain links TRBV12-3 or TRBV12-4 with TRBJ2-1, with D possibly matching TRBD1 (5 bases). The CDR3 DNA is TGTGCCAGCAGTTCAGGACCCAGGGCACCGTTCTTC. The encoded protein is CASSSGPRAPFF.